This T cell receptor beta chain is drawn from a study of a mutant IDH1 vaccine in newly diagnosed glioma. Study-level background: Antecedent treatment encompassed radiotherapy, temozolomide, or their combination; the majority received both.

As to this clone: No antigen is known for it.

Sequenced by immunoSEQ multiplex PCR; TCRdb stores in-frame clones only, minus some. The sample has tens of thousands of clones, around 70% seen once; the top ten hold approximately 9.9%. V was clipped by 2 bases and J by 4 bases, with 5 bases between them. The CDR3 length is 11 residues. Germline-derived CDR1 and CDR2 are SQVTM and ANQGSEA. Indicated time point: week 11, during vaccination. Doses consisted of 300 ug of mutant IDH1 20-mer peptide each, paired with topical imiquimod. The chain combines TRBV29-1 with TRBJ2-5; D is uncertain. The sequence came from a man younger than 35 with glioma. Some clones in this sample may be carry-over from other donors' samples. The sequencing here drew on peripheral blood mononuclear cells (PBMCs), taken from a glioma patient whose treatment included an IDH1 peptide vaccine. In DNA, the CDR3 is TGCAGCGTTGAATGGGGAGAGACCCAGTACTTC. Translated: CSVEWGETQYF. The whole variable domain, remainder taken from reference TRBV29-1 and TRBJ2-5, is SAVISQKPSRDICQRGTSLTIQCQVDSQVTMMFWYRQQPGQSLTLIATANQGSEATYESGFVIDKFPISRPNLTFSTLTVSNMSPEDSSIYLCSVEWGETQYFGPGTRLLVL.